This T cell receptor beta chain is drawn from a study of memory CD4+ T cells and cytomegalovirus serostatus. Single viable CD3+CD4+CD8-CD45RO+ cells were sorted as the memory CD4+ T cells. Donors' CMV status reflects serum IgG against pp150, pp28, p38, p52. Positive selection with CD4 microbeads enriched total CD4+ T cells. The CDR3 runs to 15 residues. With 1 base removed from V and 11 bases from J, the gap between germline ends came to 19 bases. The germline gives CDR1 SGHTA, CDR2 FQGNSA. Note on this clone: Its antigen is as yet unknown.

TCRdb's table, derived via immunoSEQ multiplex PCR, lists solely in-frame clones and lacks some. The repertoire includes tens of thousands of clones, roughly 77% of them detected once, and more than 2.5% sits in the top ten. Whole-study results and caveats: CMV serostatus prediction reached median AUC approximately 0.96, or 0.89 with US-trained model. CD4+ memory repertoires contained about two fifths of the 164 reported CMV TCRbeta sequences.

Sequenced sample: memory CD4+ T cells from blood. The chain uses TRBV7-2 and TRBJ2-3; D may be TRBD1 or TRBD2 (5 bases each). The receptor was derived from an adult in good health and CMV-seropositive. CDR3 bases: TGTGCCAGCAGCTTAGACCCCGGGACCCCTGGTGGGCAGTATTTT. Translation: CASSLDPGTPGGQYF.